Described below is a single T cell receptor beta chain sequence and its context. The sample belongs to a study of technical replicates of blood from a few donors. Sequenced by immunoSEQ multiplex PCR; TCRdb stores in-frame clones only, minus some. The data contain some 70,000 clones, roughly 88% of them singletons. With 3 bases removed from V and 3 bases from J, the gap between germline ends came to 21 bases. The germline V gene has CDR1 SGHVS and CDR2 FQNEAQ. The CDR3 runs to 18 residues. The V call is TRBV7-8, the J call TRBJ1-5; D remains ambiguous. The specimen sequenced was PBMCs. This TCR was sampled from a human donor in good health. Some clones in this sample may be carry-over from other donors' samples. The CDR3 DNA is TGTGCCAGCAGCTTCCTTGCGGGAGCATTAATCCTCAATCAGCCCCAGCATTTT. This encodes CASSFLAGALILNQPQHF.